This T cell receptor (beta chain) was documented in a study of CXCR3-negative and CXCR3-positive naive CD8 T cells. Study context: There were approximately 140 million TRB reads altogether, and each library had about 1.5 +/- 0.3 million of them. Study-wide findings and caveats: For CXCR3-positive naive cells, TRB CDR3s were more hydrophobic than those of CXCR3-negative naive cells. Naive subsets did not differ in surface CD5, and the authors estimated TCR strength using properties of the TRB CDR3.

A CD45RO-CCR7+CD27+CD95- profile was what naive CD8+ T cells displayed. UMI-tagged TRB cDNA libraries were built via 5' RACE. TCRdb derives one entry per CDR3 protein from the 5' RACE reads, leaving out DNA. This sample lists fewer than 140,000 distinct CDR3 sequences; its ten largest clones have more than 0.35%. This CDR3 spans 14 amino acids. Germline values: CDR1 SGHDN, CDR2 FVKESK. A remark on this clonotype: Its matching antigen is unknown.

The sequencing input was naive CXCR3+ CD8+ T cells from blood. The subset was: CD45RO-CCR7+CD27+CD95- naive CD8+ T cells expressing CXCR3 (TNR3+). The receptor was derived from a human donor in good health. Some clones in this sample may be carry-over from other donors' samples. The rearrangement joins TRBV14 to TRBJ2-7; TCRdb's assignment of TRBD1 cannot be checked, as there is no DNA. CDR3 amino acids: CASSLDRGRTEQYF. The variable domain in full, completed from reference TRBV14 and TRBJ2-7, reads EAGVTQFPSHSVIEKGQTVTLRCDPISGHDNLYWYRRVMGKEIKFLLHFVKESKQDESGMPNNRFLAERTGGTYSTLKVQPAELEDSGVYFCASSLDRGRTEQYFGPGTRLTVT.